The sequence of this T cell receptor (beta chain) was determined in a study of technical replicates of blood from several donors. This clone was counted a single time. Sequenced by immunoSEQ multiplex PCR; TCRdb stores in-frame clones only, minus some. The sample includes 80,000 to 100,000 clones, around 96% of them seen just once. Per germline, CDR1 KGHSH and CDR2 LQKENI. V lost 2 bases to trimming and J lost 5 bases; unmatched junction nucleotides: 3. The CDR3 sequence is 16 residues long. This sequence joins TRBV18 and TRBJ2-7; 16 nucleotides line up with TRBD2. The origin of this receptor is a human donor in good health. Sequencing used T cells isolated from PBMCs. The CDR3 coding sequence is TGTGCCAGCTCACCAGGGACTAGCGGGAGGGTCAACGAGCAGTACTTC. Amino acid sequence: CASSPGTSGRVNEQYF.